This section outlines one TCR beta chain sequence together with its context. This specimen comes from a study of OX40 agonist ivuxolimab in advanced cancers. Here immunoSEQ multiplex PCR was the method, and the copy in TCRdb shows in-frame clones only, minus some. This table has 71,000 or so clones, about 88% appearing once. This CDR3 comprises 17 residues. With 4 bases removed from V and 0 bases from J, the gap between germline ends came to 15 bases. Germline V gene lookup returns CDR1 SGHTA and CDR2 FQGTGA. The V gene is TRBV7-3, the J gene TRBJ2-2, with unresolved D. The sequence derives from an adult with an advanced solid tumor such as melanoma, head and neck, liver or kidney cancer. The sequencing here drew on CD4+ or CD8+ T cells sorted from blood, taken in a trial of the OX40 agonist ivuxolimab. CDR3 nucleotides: TGTGCCAGCAGCTCCTCCCGTTCCGCTTCGAACACCGGGGAGCTGTTTTTT. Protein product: CASSSSRSASNTGELFF.